The 18 T cell receptor beta chains below all came from one sample that was sequenced in a study of blood T cell repertoires in COVID-19. Sequenced by immunoSEQ multiplex PCR; TCRdb stores in-frame clones only, minus some. Here the sample spans roughly 130,000 clones, roughly 84% being singletons. The material sequenced was PBMCs or T cells enriched from blood (not recorded which). The receptors stem from a woman aged 25-40 years who had recovered from COVID-19.

This clone was seen once. This chain joins TRBV30 and TRBJ1-5; 8 bases are a match to TRBD1. The V gene end was trimmed by 4 bases and the J gene end by 1 base; junction bases not matched to a gene: 12. CDR1 is GTSNPN and CDR2 is SVGIG in the germline V gene (reference sequence). This CDR3 has 17 residues. CDR3 sequence (DNA): TGTGCCTGGACTGCTGACAGGGGAGGGGAAAGCAATCAGCCCCAGCATTTT. The encoded protein is CAWTADRGGESNQPQHF.

The J gene is TRBJ2-7, the V gene TRBV6-6; TRBD1 agrees at 11 bases. This CDR3 contains 16 residues. The junction had 7 bases not matched to a gene; V was cut back by 2 bases and J by 4 bases. The germline gives CDR1 MNHNY, CDR2 SVGAGI (reference sequence). The CDR3 DNA reads TGTGCCAGCAGTTACCGGGACAGGGGGGGCCTATACGAGCAGTACTTC. It yields the protein CASSYRDRGGLYEQYF.

This clone was detected only a few times. J is TRBJ2-1 and V is TRBV4-2; 7 nucleotides align to TRBD2. This CDR3 has 16 residues. Germline CDR1 reads LGHNA; CDR2 reads YNFKEQ. Unmatched junction bases numbered 8, after V lost 2 bases and J lost 4 bases. CDR3 sequence reads: CASSQIAGVFYNEQFF. Written as DNA, the CDR3 is TGTGCCAGCAGCCAAATTGCGGGAGTTTTTTACAATGAGCAGTTCTTC.

The chain couples TRBV19 to TRBJ2-1; weak D call: TRBD2 (5 bases). The CDR3 runs to 16 residues. V shed 4 bases and J shed 2 bases, with 15 bases lying between them. Per the germline V gene, CDR1 is LNHDA and CDR2 is SQIVND (reference sequence). CDR3: CASSSSGKHPYNEQFF. CDR3 DNA sequence: TGTGCCAGTAGTAGTTCCGGGAAGCACCCCTACAATGAGCAGTTCTTC.

This chain joins TRBV2 and TRBJ1-5, with TRBD1 matching 10 bases. There are 16 residues in the CDR3. V lost 2 bases to trimming and J lost 7 bases; unmatched junction nucleotides: 8. Germline CDR1 is SNHLY and CDR2 is FYNNEI. CDR3 nucleotide sequence: TGTGCCAGCAGTGAAAGACAGGGGGCGAGTTCACAGCCCCAGCATTTT. Its translation is CASSERQGASSQPQHF. Using reference TRBV2 and TRBJ1-5 for the parts outside the CDR3, the full variable domain is EPEVTQTPSHQVTQMGQEVILRCVPISNHLYFYWYRQILGQKVEFLVSFYNNEISEKSEIFDDQFSVERPDGSNFTLKIRSTKLEDSAMYFCASSERQGASSQPQHFGDGTRLSIL.

The chain recombines TRBV11-2 with TRBJ2-1; TRBD2 aligns across 9 bases. V was clipped by 4 bases and J by 6 bases; unmatched bases: 10. CDR3 size: 16 residues. CDR1 and CDR2 from the germline V gene are SGHAT and FQNNGV. CDR3 region: CASSSQAGLAFNEQFF. CDR3 DNA sequence: TGTGCCAGCAGCTCCCAGGCGGGACTAGCTTTCAATGAGCAGTTCTTC.

The chain combines TRBV5-1 with TRBJ2-7; 7 bases are a match to TRBD2. V lost 1 base, J lost 5 bases, and 6 bases stayed unmatched. Germline V CDR1 and CDR2: SGHRS, YFSETQ. The length of the CDR3 is 14 residues. CDR3 nucleotides: TGCGCCAGCAGCTTGAAGGCGGGAGCTAACGAGCAGTACTTC. Protein sequence: CASSLKAGANEQYF.

The V and J genes are TRBV7-2 and TRBJ2-7; 8 positions match TRBD2. V gave up 2 bases and J gave up 5 bases; unmatched junction bases: 5. The CDR3 is 14 residues long. CDR1 and CDR2 (germline): SGHTA, FQGNSA. CDR3: CASSLKSGSHEQYF. The CDR3 DNA follows: TGTGCCAGCAGCTTAAAAAGCGGGAGTCACGAGCAGTACTTC.

This chain uses TRBV7-8 with TRBJ1-1; D call uncertain. V lost 5 bases to trimming and J lost 0 bases, with 7 bases between them. Germline V gene lookup returns CDR1 SGHVS and CDR2 FQNEAQ. CDR3 length: 13 amino acids. The CDR3 here is CASSPRVNTEAFF. The CDR3 nucleotides are TGTGCCAGCAGCCCCCGAGTGAACACTGAAGCTTTCTTT.

V gene TRBV7-2 combines with J gene TRBJ2-3; 13 positions agree with TRBD2. The CDR3 length is 16 residues. The J segment lost 10 bases and the V segment lost 0 bases, leaving 7 bases of the junction unmatched. Germline lookup yields CDR1 SGHTA and CDR2 FQGNSA. CDR3: CASSLAITSGRAPQYF. The CDR3 nucleotides read TGTGCCAGCAGCTTAGCGATCACTAGCGGGAGGGCCCCGCAGTATTTT. The complete variable domain, with remaining parts taken from reference TRBV7-2 and TRBJ2-3, reads GAGVSQSPSNKVTEKGKDVELRCDPISGHTALYWYRQSLGQGLEFLIYFQGNSAPDKSGLPSDRFSAERTGGSVSTLTIQRTQQEDSAVYLCASSLAITSGRAPQYFGPGTRLTVL.

The chain uses TRBV14 and TRBJ2-1; TRBD2 agrees at 10 bases. Germline values: CDR1 SGHDN, CDR2 FVKESK. The CDR3 loop spans 15 amino acids. Trimming cost V 5 bases and J 2 bases; bases outside gene matches: 3. CDR3 nucleotides: TGTGCCAGCAGCAAGACTAGCGGGCCCTACAATGAGCAGTTCTTC. It encodes CASSKTSGPYNEQFF.

This clone was detected only once. The chain has TRBV10-3 and TRBJ2-7; D is perhaps TRBD1 (5 bases). CDR1 ENHRY and CDR2 SYGVKD come from the germline V gene. The V gene lost 2 bases and the J gene lost 2 bases, with 10 bases spanning the gap. CDR3 size: 14 residues. The CDR3, as DNA: TGTGCCATCAGTGAGAAGGACATAGCCTACGAGCAGTACTTC. It specifies CAISEKDIAYEQYF.

The chain recombines TRBV5-6 with TRBJ2-3; a weak D match, TRBD2 (6 bases). CDR1 and CDR2 from the germline V gene are SGHDT and YYEEEE. V lost 4 bases and J 1 base, leaving 16 bases between the germline ends. This CDR3 spans 16 amino acids. The CDR3 spells CASSLRRGSGTDTQYF. In nucleotides, the CDR3 is TGTGCCAGCAGCCTCCGTCGGGGGTCGGGCACAGATACGCAGTATTTT.

This clone has a handful of counts. The gene calls are TRBV30 and TRBJ2-1, with D uncertain. Germline-derived CDR1 and CDR2 are GTSNPN and SVGIG (reference sequence). V was shortened by 0 bases and J by 7 bases, with 4 bases between the two germline ends. The CDR3 sequence is 11 residues long. The CDR3 is CAWSVVNEQFF. The CDR3 DNA is TGTGCCTGGAGTGTTGTAAATGAGCAGTTCTTC.

This clone was seen a single time. The chain uses TRBV5-8 and TRBJ2-1, with a possible D match to TRBD2 (5 bases). Germline CDR1 SGHTS, CDR2 YDEGEE. The V end lost 5 bases, the J end lost 0 bases, and 12 bases lay between the germline ends. CDR3 length equals 15 residues. The CDR3 protein is CASSRTRSSYNEQFF. The CDR3, as DNA: TGTGCCAGCAGTCGAACTAGAAGCTCCTACAATGAGCAGTTCTTC.

V gene TRBV5-5 combines with J gene TRBJ2-5; 13 bases align to TRBD2. J gave up 5 bases and V 4 bases, and 8 bases lay outside the gene matches. Looked up from germline, CDR1 is SGHKS and CDR2 is YYEKEE (reference sequence). The CDR3 is 16 residues long. The CDR3 loop reads CASSLTSGRAGETQYF. CDR3 DNA sequence: TGTGCCAGCAGCCTAACTAGCGGGAGGGCCGGTGAGACCCAGTACTTC.

This clone occurred a few times. The germline gene is not matched at one end of the junction; a read error may be the cause. The V and J genes are TRBV4-3 and TRBJ2-3; 7 nucleotides agree with TRBD2. Germline CDR1 reads LGHNA; CDR2 reads YSLEER. This CDR3 is 13 amino acids long. The CDR3 region is CASSQTSIDTQYF. The CDR3 nucleotides are TGCGCCAGCAGCCAGACTAGCATAGATACGCAGTATTTT.

The CDR3 protein is CASTPGQGVYEQYF. The CDR3 coding sequence is TGTGCCAGCACTCCGGGACAGGGGGTTTACGAGCAGTACTTC. This chain links TRBV2 with TRBJ2-7; 11 nucleotides match TRBD1. CDR1 is SNHLY, CDR2 FYNNEI, per germline. This CDR3 has 14 residues. V shed 7 bases and J 4 bases; nucleotides not matched to a gene: 6.